The T cell receptor (beta chain) under discussion was sequenced for a study of OX40 agonist ivuxolimab in advanced cancers. As for the study more broadly: Ivuxolimab was a fully human IgG2 agonistic monoclonal antibody targeting the costimulatory receptor OX40 (CD134). The purpose of peripheral TCRbeta sequencing was to test whether ivuxolimab changed TCR sequence diversity and led to clonal T-cell expansion. The paper reports the monotherapy dose-escalation portion (N ≈ 52 patients) of the phase I ivuxolimab trial. Of the roughly 54 dose-escalation patients, hepatocellular carcinoma was present in 19, melanoma in around 15, renal cell carcinoma in 9 and head and neck cancer in 9. Patients were allowed to have had prior anti-PD-1, anti-PD-L1 or anti-CTLA-4 therapy, and around 43% of the dose-escalation patients had been treated with checkpoint inhibitors. In the dose-escalation cohort, approximately 80% of patients were male, and the mean age was roughly 56 years with a range of roughly 20 to 79. Intravenous ivuxolimab was administered to patients every 2 weeks at six dose levels: 0.01, 0.1, 0.3, 1.5, 3 and 10 mg/kg. Partial responses occurred in three dose-escalation patients: two with cutaneous melanoma and one with hepatocellular carcinoma. The study at large found these results: Low levels of normalized T-cell clonal expansion were also seen in some nonresponding patients. In the 0.1-3.0 mg/kg groups, partial responders had among the lowest normalized peripheral clonal expansion, particularly in CD8+ T cells. The antigen specificity of the clonally expanded peripheral T cells was not determined. After ivuxolimab, CD8+ T cells had more expanded clones than CD4+ T cells on average. At doses of 0.1 to 3.0 mg/kg, clonal expansion of both CD4+ and CD8+ T cells in blood was seen between baseline and week 6.

To sequence the TCRbeta CDR3 region, genomic DNA was isolated from the sorted cells. TCRbeta CDR3 regions were sequenced using the immunoSEQ Assay. TCRdb retrieved this table from immuneACCESS and kept in-frame rearrangements only. Not all clones are present; in checked studies, unresolved V genes account for under half, and no reason is known for the remainder. The sample records approximately 60,000 clones, approximately 78% of which are singletons. The top ten hold 4% to 5% of the sample. Comments on this clone: The target of this receptor is not known. Within one base of it there is no much larger clone, and no base qualities were kept.

The CDR3, from cysteine to phenylalanine, totals 14 residues. The CDR3 DNA has 42 bases and is translated from base 1. Germline trimming amounts to 4 bases on V and 8 bases on J, with 8 as the count of junction bases outside the gene matches. CDR1 SNHLY and CDR2 FYNNEI are derived from the germline V gene. The trial excluded patients who had a history of autoimmune disease or were on systemic immunosuppression. In every dose cohort, peripheral blood was drawn for TCR sequencing at baseline, cycle 4 day 1, and cycle 7 day 1. The samples were drawn from a first-in-human, open-label, multicenter phase I dose-escalation trial of ivuxolimab. Adults with locally advanced or metastatic melanoma, renal cell carcinoma, hepatocellular carcinoma or head and neck squamous cell carcinoma were enrolled in the trial. Before TCR sequencing, CD4+ T cells and CD8+ T cells from peripheral blood were sorted into separate populations.

The material sequenced was CD4+ or CD8+ T cells sorted from blood, taken in a trial of the OX40 agonist ivuxolimab. The source is an adult with an advanced solid tumor such as melanoma, head and neck, liver or kidney cancer. The rearranged chain carries TRBV2 and TRBJ1-2; TRBD1 aligns with 9 central bases. The DNA sequence is TGTGCCAGCAGTGGGGGACAGGGAGGAGGCGGCTACACCTTC. Translated, it reads CASSGGQGGGGYTF.